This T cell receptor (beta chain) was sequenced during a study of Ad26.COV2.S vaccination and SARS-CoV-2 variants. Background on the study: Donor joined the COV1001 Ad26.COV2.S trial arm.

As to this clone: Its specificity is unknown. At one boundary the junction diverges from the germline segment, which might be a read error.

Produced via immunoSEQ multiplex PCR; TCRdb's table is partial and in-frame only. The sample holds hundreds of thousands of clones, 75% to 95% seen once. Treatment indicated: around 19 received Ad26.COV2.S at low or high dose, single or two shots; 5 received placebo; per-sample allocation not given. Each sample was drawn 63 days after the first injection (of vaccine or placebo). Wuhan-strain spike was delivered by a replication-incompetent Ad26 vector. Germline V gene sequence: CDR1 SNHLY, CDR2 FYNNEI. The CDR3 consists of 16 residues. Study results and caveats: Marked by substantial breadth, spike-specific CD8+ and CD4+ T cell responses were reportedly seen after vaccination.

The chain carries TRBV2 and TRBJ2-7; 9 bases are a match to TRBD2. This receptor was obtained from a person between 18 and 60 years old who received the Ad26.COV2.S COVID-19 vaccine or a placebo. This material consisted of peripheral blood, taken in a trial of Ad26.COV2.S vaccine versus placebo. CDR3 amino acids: CASREGLAKSSYEQYF. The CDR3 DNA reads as TGTGCCAGCAGAGAAGGACTAGCGAAAAGCTCCTACGAGCAGTACTTC.